This TCR beta chain came from a study of post-analysis software for immune sequencing data. Study observations and caveats: Compared with controls, patients had more of roughly 5 TRBV segments, including TRBV5-6, TRBV5-1 and TRBV20-1. Controls showed significantly higher normalized Chao1 diversity than did multiple sclerosis patients.

About this clonotype: Its antigen remains unidentified. A clone one base away is much larger, so this may be a read error.

Germline V lookup: CDR1 MNHEY, CDR2 SVGAGI. This CDR3 region has 14 residues. Unique molecular identifiers had been added to the TCR beta cDNA libraries. Around 460,000 cDNA molecules came from approximately 1 to 10 million T cells. A single record per CDR3 protein comes from TCRdb applying MiXCR to the PCR reads. There are under 200,000 distinct CDR3 sequences in the sample; over 25% occur only once, and 3% to 4% lies in the top ten. Sample: blood. The receptor's source is a girl aged 2-17 years with multiple sclerosis. V gene TRBV6-5 combines with J gene TRBJ2-5; TRBD1 aligns across 8 bases. The DNA for the CDR3 is TGTGCCAACAGTGGGCAGGGGGCCCAAGAGACCCAGTACTTC. Its protein is CANSGQGAQETQYF.